This is a list of T cell receptor beta chains from one sample in a study of tumour-infiltrating T cells in Burkitt lymphoma. TCRdb keeps only in-frame clones here, not all; method: immunoSEQ multiplex PCR. The sample yields around 45,000 clones, around 29% seen once. Sequencing was done on a sample of tumor tissue. Receptors originate from a human donor with Burkitt lymphoma. Both conserved end residues are part of each CDR3. The D gene is left open where the match is weak. Not all rows give a size; the values are once, few, many and, for expanded clones, a class.

- | TRBJ2-5 | TRBV5-4 | - | TGTGCCAGCTGGGCCTTGGAGGCCCACGGTGAGACCCAGTACTTC | CASWALEAHGETQYF
- | TRBJ2-7 | TRBV29-1 | - | TGCAGCGTTGAAGACCCGTGGGGAGAGCAGTACTTC | CSVEDPWGEQYF
- | TRBJ1-2 | TRBV29-1 | - | TGCAGCGTTGACCCGGGGGGCGCGGGCTATGGCTACACCTTC | CSVDPGGAGYGYTF
- | TRBJ1-5 | TRBV29-1 | - | TGCAGCGCCGACACAGGCAACAATCAGCCCCAGCATTTT | CSADTGNNQPQHF
TRBD2 | TRBJ2-3 | TRBV27 | - | TGTGCCAGCAGTGTGACTAGCGGGGGGTCGTCTGATACGCAGTATTTT | CASSVTSGGSSDTQYF
- | TRBJ1-2 | TRBV29-1 | few | TGCAGCGTTCTCCCACCCGCGGTTAACTATGGCTACACATTC | CSVLPPAVNYGYTF
TRBD1 | TRBJ2-1 | TRBV4-1 | few | TGCGCCAGCAGCCTATACAGGGGTCATGAGCAGTTCTTC | CASSLYRGHEQFF
TRBD1 | TRBJ1-2 | TRBV11-2 | - | TGTGCCAGCAGCTTTTCACAGGGGGCCTATGGCTACACCTTC | CASSFSQGAYGYTF
TRBD1 | TRBJ1-4 | TRBV4-3 | few | TGCGCCAGCAGCCACCCGGGACAGGGAAATGAAAAACTGTTTTTT | CASSHPGQGNEKLFF
TRBD2 | TRBJ2-3 | TRBV7-2 | - | TGTGCCAGCAGCTTAGCGGGGGCCCGACCGGGACTAGCGGTATCGTCGGCAGATACGCAGTATTTT | CASSLAGARPGLAVSSADTQYF
- | TRBJ1-1 | TRBV6-5 | - | TGTGCCAGCAGTTCTGCAGGTGTGGCTACTGAAGCTTTCTTT | CASSSAGVATEAFF
- | TRBJ2-5 | TRBV4-1 | - | TGCGCCAGCAGCCACCCGGGGGTGGAGACCCAGTACTTC | CASSHPGVETQYF
- | TRBJ2-2 | TRBV29-1 | - | TGCAGCGTTATCGTTTGGACCAGCGGGTCCGGGGAGCTGTTTTTT | CSVIVWTSGSGELFF
- | TRBJ2-7 | TRBV20-1 | few | TGCAGTGCCGGCCCCTTGCACGAGCAGTACTTC | CSAGPLHEQYF
TRBD2 | TRBJ2-2 | TRBV5-4 | - | TGTGCCAGCAGCTTGAAGCGGGGGACCTCGAACACCGGGGAGCTGTTTTTT | CASSLKRGTSNTGELFF
- | TRBJ2-2 | TRBV6-6 | few | TGTGCCAGCAGTCAGGGACCGGAAGGCAGGGAGCTGTTTTTT | CASSQGPEGRELFF
- | TRBJ1-5 | TRBV4-1 | few | TGCGCCAGCAGCCAAAGGGGGGCAGGTCAGCCCCAGCATTTT | CASSQRGAGQPQHF
- | TRBJ1-3 | TRBV30 | - | TGTGCCTGGAGTCTAGGCAGGAGGCCCTCTGGAAACACCATATATTTT | CAWSLGRRPSGNTIYF
TRBD2 | TRBJ2-2 | TRBV7-6 | - | TGTGCCAGCTCGTCTAGCGGGGGGCTAGGCGGGGAGCTGTTTTTT | CASSSSGGLGGELFF
- | TRBJ1-2 | TRBV29-1 | few | TGCAGCGGGGGATTAGACAGGAAATATGGCTACACCTTC | CSGGLDRKYGYTF
- | TRBJ2-5 | TRBV6-5 | few | TGTGCCAGCAGTTACTCTGGGGGCCCGTGGGAGACCCAGTACTTC | CASSYSGGPWETQYF
- | TRBJ2-3 | TRBV27 | - | TGTGCCAGCAGTTTCGGCAGGGGAGTAGATACGCAGTATTTT | CASSFGRGVDTQYF